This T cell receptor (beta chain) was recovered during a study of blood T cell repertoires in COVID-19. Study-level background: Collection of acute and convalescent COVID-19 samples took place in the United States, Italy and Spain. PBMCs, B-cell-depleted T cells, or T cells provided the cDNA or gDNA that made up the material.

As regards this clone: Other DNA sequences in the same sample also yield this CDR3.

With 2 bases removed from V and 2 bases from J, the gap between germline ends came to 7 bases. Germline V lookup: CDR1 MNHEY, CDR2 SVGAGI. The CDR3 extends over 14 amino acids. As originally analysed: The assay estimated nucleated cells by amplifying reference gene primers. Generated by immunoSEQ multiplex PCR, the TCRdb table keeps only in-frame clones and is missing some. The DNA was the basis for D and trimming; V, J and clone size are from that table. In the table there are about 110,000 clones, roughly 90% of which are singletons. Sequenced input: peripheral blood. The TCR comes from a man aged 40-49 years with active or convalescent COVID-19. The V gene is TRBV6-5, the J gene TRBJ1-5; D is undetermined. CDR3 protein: CASSYSRGNQPQHF. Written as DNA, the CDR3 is TGTGCCAGCAGTTACAGTAGAGGCAATCAGCCCCAGCATTTT.